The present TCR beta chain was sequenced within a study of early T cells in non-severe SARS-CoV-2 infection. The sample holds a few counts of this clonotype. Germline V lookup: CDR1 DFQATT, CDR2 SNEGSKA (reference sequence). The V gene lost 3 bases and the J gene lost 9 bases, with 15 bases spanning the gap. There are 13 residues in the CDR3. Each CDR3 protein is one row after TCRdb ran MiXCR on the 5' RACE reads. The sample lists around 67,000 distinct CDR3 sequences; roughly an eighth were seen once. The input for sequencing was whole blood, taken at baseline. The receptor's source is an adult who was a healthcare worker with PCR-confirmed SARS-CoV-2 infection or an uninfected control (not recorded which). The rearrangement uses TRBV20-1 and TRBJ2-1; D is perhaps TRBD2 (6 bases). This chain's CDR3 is CSARGTLRTEQFF. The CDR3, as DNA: TGCAGTGCTAGGGGGACTCTCAGGACTGAGCAGTTCTTC.